This T cell receptor beta chain was obtained from a study of CXCR3-negative and CXCR3-positive naive CD8 T cells. Study as a whole: The dataset comprises around 140 million TRB reads in total, with about 1.5 +/- 0.3 million reads per library. Overall study results and limits: TRB CDR3 hydrophobicity was greater in CXCR3-positive naive cells than in CXCR3-negative naive cells. It was found that naive subsets had comparable surface CD5, and TCR strength was inferred from TRB CDR3 properties. Naive cells used TRBV-TRBJ genes in much the same way whether CXCR3-negative or CXCR3-positive; memory cells did not.

Comments on this clonotype: Its antigen is currently unknown.

The study made its TRB cDNA libraries by 5' RACE, adding UMI labels. TCRdb reprocessed the 5' RACE reads and reports one entry per CDR3 protein, with no DNA. The sample has about 50,000 distinct CDR3 sequences. Triplicates of 300,000 or so cells were sorted from each CD8+ T cell subset. The V gene's germline CDR1 is LGHNA and CDR2 YNFKEQ. This CDR3 is built from 17 residues. Material: naive CXCR3+ CD8+ T cells from blood. Sample subset: CD45RO-CCR7+CD27+CD95- naive CD8+ T cells expressing CXCR3 (TNR3+). The origin of this receptor is a human donor in good health. Some clones in this sample may be carry-over from other donors' samples. The J gene is TRBJ2-5, the V gene TRBV4-2; the D call from TCRdb, TRBD1, cannot be confirmed without DNA. The CDR3 region is CASSQELLEQGSETQYF.